This T cell receptor beta chain stems from a study of shared clonotypes between healthy human individuals. Libraries were prepared by immunoSEQ multiplex PCR; TCRdb keeps only in-frame clonotypes and omits some of them. The sample has 2 million to 2.5 million clones, approximately 96% seen once. Germline V lookup: CDR1 SGHRS, CDR2 YFSETQ. The CDR3 has 14 amino acids. The ends lost 4 bases at V and 3 bases at J; junction bases unmatched: 5. The J gene is TRBJ1-1, the V gene TRBV5-1, with 8 bases fitting TRBD1. The clonotype originates from a young man in good health. The sequencing sample was made of naive CD4+ T cells sorted from blood. Noted subset: CD45RA+ positively selected. The CDR3 region has the DNA TGCGCCAGCAGCCGCCTGACAGGGGACACTGAAGCTTTCTTT. It encodes CASSRLTGDTEAFF.